The 25 T cell receptor beta chains reported below all come from one sample, sequenced in a study of T cell repertoires in cytomegalovirus infection. TCRdb analysed the reads with MiXCR anew, one entry per CDR3 protein. The data hold 700,000 to 900,000 distinct CDR3 sequences, with 29% observed a single time. These receptors are not linked to any known antigen. The sample in question was cultured CD8+ T cells from PBMCs, obtained from culture after CMV antigen stimulation. The origin of the receptors is a human donor in good health (CMV status not recorded). Some clones in this sample may be carry-over from other donors' samples.

This clonotype was seen at least ten times. The chain combines TRBV7-2 with TRBJ2-2; D ambiguous. This CDR3 spans 14 amino acids. Looked up from germline, CDR1 is SGHTA and CDR2 is FQGNSA. The V end lost 5 bases, the J end lost 0 bases, and 7 bases lay between the germline ends. The CDR3, as DNA: TGTGCCAGCAGCAAAATCCCGAACACCGGGGAGCTGTTTTTT. As protein: CASSKIPNTGELFF.

This chain joins TRBV7-9 and TRBJ1-2; no firm D call. The ends were cut back, 3 bases at V and 3 bases at J, with 14 bases in the middle. CDR3 length: 15 residues. CDR1 and CDR2 from the germline V gene are SEHNR and FQNEAQ (reference sequence). CDR3: CASSLYSEGHYGYTF. The CDR3 DNA reads TGTGCCAGCAGCTTGTACAGCGAAGGCCACTATGGCTACACCTTC.

Only a few counts were recorded for this clonotype. This chain links TRBV6-1 with TRBJ2-1; TRBD1 aligns across 7 bases. CDR3 length: 15 residues. Germline V gene lookup returns CDR1 MNHNS and CDR2 SASEGT. Trimming removed 7 bases from V and 0 bases from J; junction bases left unmatched: 6. The CDR3: CASTLTGDSYNEQFF. The CDR3 bases are TGTGCCAGCACTCTCACAGGGGACTCCTACAATGAGCAGTTCTTC.

The CDR3 nucleotides read TGTGCCAGCAGTGAACGGGGGTACAATCAGCCCCAGCATTTT. Amino acids: CASSERGYNQPQHF. The chain joins TRBV6-1 to TRBJ1-5, with D possibly matching TRBD1 (5 bases). The germline V gene encodes CDR1 MNHNS and CDR2 SASEGT. The V and J ends lost 2 bases and 3 bases respectively, with 8 bases between them. The length of the CDR3 is 14 residues.

For the CDR3, the DNA is TGCAGTGCTAGTGGAAGCTCCTATAATTCACCCCTCCACTTT. Its protein is CSASGSSYNSPLHF. This chain links TRBV20-1 with TRBJ1-6; D is unclear. Germline CDR1 is DFQATT and CDR2 is SNEGSKA (reference sequence). The CDR3 has 14 residues. Between the trimmed V and J ends, which lost 3 bases and 0 bases, there was a span of 6 bases.

The count of this clonotype is one. DNA for the CDR3: TGCAGTGCTAGAGATTTGCAGGGGGCAAGGTACGAGCAGTACGTC. As protein: CSARDLQGARYEQYV. The chain couples TRBV20-1 to TRBJ2-7; 8 nucleotides line up with TRBD1. This CDR3 has 15 residues. Germline-derived CDR1 and CDR2 are DFQATT and SNEGSKA (reference sequence). V lost 0 bases, J lost 4 bases, and 8 bases stayed unmatched.

There are many counts of this clonotype. The chain carries TRBV14 and TRBJ2-3; D call uncertain. The CDR3 extends over 12 amino acids. CDR1 SGHDN and CDR2 FVKESK come from the germline V gene. Trimming cost V 4 bases and J 9 bases, with 11 bases left between them. The CDR3 loop is CASSPLGLTQYF. The CDR3 coding sequence is TGTGCCAGCAGCCCCTTAGGGTTGACGCAGTATTTT.

This clonotype was observed a handful of times. This chain uses TRBV4-1 with TRBJ2-1; 14 bases fit TRBD2. V lost 1 base and J lost 12; bases outside the gene matches: 11. Germline V gene data show CDR1 as MGHRA and CDR2 as YSYEKL. The CDR3 sequence is 17 residues long. The CDR3 DNA sequence: TGCGCCAGCAGCCAAGTCGGACTAGCGGGGGGTCCCGAGGGGCAGTTCTTC. Encoded protein: CASSQVGLAGGPEGQFF.

This clonotype has a count of ten or more. This chain connects TRBV10-3 to TRBJ2-7; 7 positions agree with TRBD1. Per the germline V gene, CDR1 is ENHRY and CDR2 is SYGVKD. Trimming removed 7 bases from V and 0 bases from J; junction bases left unmatched: 9. The CDR3 totals 15 residues. CDR3 sequence reads: CAITPGQADSYEQYF. The CDR3 bases are TGTGCCATCACTCCAGGACAGGCCGACTCCTACGAGCAGTACTTC.

This clonotype was detected only a few times. The rearrangement uses TRBV7-6 and TRBJ2-5, with a tentative D call TRBD2 (6 bases). CDR3 length equals 14 residues. Per germline, CDR1 SGHVS and CDR2 FNYEAQ. The V gene lost 3 bases and the J gene lost 5 bases, with 13 bases spanning the gap. The CDR3 region has the DNA TGTGCCAGCAGCTTGCTAGCGTTGGGGGAGACCCAGTACTTC. Translating it yields CASSLLALGETQYF.

The table lists this clonotype with many counts. This sequence joins TRBV7-6 and TRBJ2-1; D gene uncertain. Germline values: CDR1 SGHVS, CDR2 FNYEAQ. The ends were cut back, 1 base at V and 0 bases at J, with 13 bases in the middle. This CDR3 is built from 17 residues. The chain's CDR3 is CASSLGTITSSYNEQFF. CDR3 nucleotide sequence: TGTGCCAGCAGCTTAGGTACAATAACAAGCTCCTACAATGAGCAGTTCTTC. The complete variable domain, with remaining parts taken from reference TRBV7-6 and TRBJ2-1, reads GAGVSQSPRYKVTKRGQDVALRCDPISGHVSLYWYRQALGQGPEFLTYFNYEAQQDKSGLPNDRFSAERPEGSISTLTIQRTEQRDSAMYRCASSLGTITSSYNEQFFGPGTRLTVL.

This clonotype showed up just a few times. The gene calls are TRBV9 and TRBJ1-3; D gene uncertain. Trimming pared 0 bases from V and 4 bases from J, leaving 17 bases between. The germline V gene has CDR1 SGDLS and CDR2 YYNGEE. This CDR3 contains 17 residues. The CDR3 region has the DNA TGTGCCAGCAGCGTAGGTGCGGGCCCCTCCTCGGGAAACACCATATATTTT. Protein: CASSVGAGPSSGNTIYF.

This clonotype turned up a few times. V gene TRBV12-3 or TRBV12-4 combines with J gene TRBJ1-2; no definite D call. This CDR3 has 14 residues. V lost 6 bases and J lost 4, with 15 bases in between. In DNA form, the CDR3 reads TGTGCCAGCAGCCCGGGCTGGTCAGGCTATGGCTACACCTTC. Amino acid sequence: CASSPGWSGYGYTF.

This clonotype showed up just a few times. V is TRBV6-5 and J is TRBJ1-1; D may be TRBD1 (6 bases). V dropped 9 bases and J dropped 4 bases, with 27 bases sitting between them. Germline values: CDR1 MNHEY, CDR2 SVGAGI. This CDR3 region has 17 residues. The CDR3 DNA reads as TGTGCCAGTGATTCGGGATTTTCGGGGGCGGAGAGCACTGAAGCTTTCTTT. As protein: CASDSGFSGAESTEAFF.

This sequence joins TRBV7-9 and TRBJ1-5, with unresolved D. The CDR3 loop spans 14 amino acids. The V and J ends lost 1 base and 4 bases respectively, with 8 bases between them. Germline CDR1 is SEHNR and CDR2 is FQNEAQ (reference sequence). The CDR3 nucleotides are TGTGCCAGCAGCTTAGACGTAGATAATCAGCCCCAGCATTTT. This sequence encodes CASSLDVDNQPQHF.

This clonotype occurred many times. V is TRBV27 and J is TRBJ1-5; tentatively, D is TRBD1 (5 bases). V was trimmed by 4 bases and J by 2 bases, leaving 9 bases between them. The CDR3 extends over 14 amino acids. Germline CDR1 reads MNHEY; CDR2 reads SMNVEV (reference sequence). The CDR3 protein is CASSWGTGNQPQHF. The CDR3 region has the DNA TGTGCCAGCAGTTGGGGGACTGGCAATCAGCCCCAGCATTTT.

This clonotype has more than one count but fewer than ten. J is TRBJ2-1 and V is TRBV11-2, with TRBD2 matching over 13 bases. Germline assignment: CDR1 SGHAT and CDR2 FQNNGV. The CDR3 has 15 amino acids. Unmatched junction bases numbered 2, after V lost 5 bases and J lost 4 bases. CDR3 sequence reads: CASSRGLAGYNEQFF. CDR3 DNA: TGTGCCAGCAGCAGGGGACTAGCGGGGTACAATGAGCAGTTCTTC.

This clonotype was counted many times. This chain connects TRBV5-6 to TRBJ1-2; 7 positions match TRBD1. With 4 bases clipped from V and 2 bases from J, the junction kept 2 bases outside the gene matches. Per germline, CDR1 SGHDT and CDR2 YYEEEE. This CDR3 region has 13 residues. Written as DNA, the CDR3 is TGTGCCAGCAGCATACAGGGGAACTATGGCTACACCTTC. Translation: CASSIQGNYGYTF.

This clonotype showed up just a few times. The V gene is TRBV19, the J gene TRBJ1-6, with D unresolved. Germline lookup yields CDR1 LNHDA and CDR2 SQIVND (reference sequence). The CDR3 has 14 amino acids. Trimming took 7 bases from V and 6 from J, leaving 13 bases between them. The CDR3 sequence is CASKPRQFNSPLHF. The CDR3 region has the DNA TGTGCCAGTAAACCCAGGCAGTTTAATTCACCCCTCCACTTT.

V usage is TRBV7-3 and J usage is TRBJ1-1; no definite D call. Trimming pared 5 bases from V and 8 bases from J, leaving 15 bases between. CDR1 is SGHTA and CDR2 is FQGTGA in the germline V gene. The CDR3 has 13 amino acids. The CDR3 here is CASSPGRLDEAFF. The CDR3 DNA reads TGTGCCAGCAGCCCGGGGAGGCTCGACGAAGCTTTCTTT.

The chain has TRBV7-8 and TRBJ2-7, with D perhaps being TRBD1 or TRBD2 (5 bases each). The germline V and J ends were trimmed by 2 bases and 3 bases, with 17 bases remaining between them. Germline V CDR1 and CDR2: SGHVS, FQNEAQ. The CDR3 totals 16 residues. Here the CDR3 reads CASSLRGPLSDYEQYV. CDR3 sequence (DNA): TGTGCCAGCAGCTTAAGGGGACCCCTCTCGGACTACGAGCAGTACGTC.

This clonotype turned up a few times. The chain links TRBV5-8 to TRBJ2-3, with TRBD2 identical over 8 bases. This CDR3 has 16 residues. Germline CDR1 SGHTS, CDR2 YDEGEE. Trimming took 1 base from V and 6 from J; bases not matched to a gene: 10. Written as DNA, the CDR3 is TGTGCCAGCAGCTTGCGGCGGGGGGCCCCGAGCGATACGCAGTATTTT. Protein sequence: CASSLRRGAPSDTQYF.

V usage is TRBV7-6 and J usage is TRBJ1-4, with 7 bases fitting TRBD1. Germline V gives CDR1 SGHVS, CDR2 FNYEAQ. Germline trimming cut 5 bases from V and 7 bases from J; bases unmatched to any gene: 10. CDR3 size: 15 residues. The CDR3 spells CASSATGDRTEKLFF. The CDR3 coding sequence is TGTGCCAGCAGCGCCACAGGGGACCGTACTGAAAAACTGTTTTTT.

The chain uses TRBV6-1 and TRBJ2-1, with 9 positions matching TRBD2. This CDR3 contains 16 residues. CDR1 MNHNS and CDR2 SASEGT come from the germline V gene. The junction had 8 bases not matched to a gene; V was cut back by 4 bases and J by 4 bases. The CDR3 region has the DNA TGTGCCAGCAGTGTCGGGCTAGCGGGGAGATACAATGAGCAGTTCTTC. Its translation is CASSVGLAGRYNEQFF.

The chain recombines TRBV9 with TRBJ2-4, with D unresolved. In germline, CDR1 is SGDLS, CDR2 YYNGEE. This CDR3 contains 14 residues. V was pared by 4 bases and J by 0 bases, with 8 bases between. CDR3 region: CASSPLGAKNIQYF. CDR3 coding DNA: TGTGCCAGCAGCCCTTTAGGAGCCAAAAACATTCAGTACTTC.